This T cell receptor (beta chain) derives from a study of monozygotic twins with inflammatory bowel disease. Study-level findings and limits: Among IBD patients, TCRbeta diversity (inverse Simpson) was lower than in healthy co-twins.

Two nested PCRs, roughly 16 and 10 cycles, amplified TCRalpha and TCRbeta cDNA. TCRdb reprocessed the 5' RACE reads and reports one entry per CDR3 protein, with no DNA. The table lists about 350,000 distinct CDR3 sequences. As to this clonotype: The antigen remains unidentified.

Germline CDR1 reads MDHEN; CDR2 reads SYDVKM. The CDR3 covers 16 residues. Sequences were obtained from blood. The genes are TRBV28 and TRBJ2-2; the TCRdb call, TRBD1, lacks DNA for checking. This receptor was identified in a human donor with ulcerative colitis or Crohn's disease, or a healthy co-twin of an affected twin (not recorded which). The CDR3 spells CASSLARGLNTGELFF.